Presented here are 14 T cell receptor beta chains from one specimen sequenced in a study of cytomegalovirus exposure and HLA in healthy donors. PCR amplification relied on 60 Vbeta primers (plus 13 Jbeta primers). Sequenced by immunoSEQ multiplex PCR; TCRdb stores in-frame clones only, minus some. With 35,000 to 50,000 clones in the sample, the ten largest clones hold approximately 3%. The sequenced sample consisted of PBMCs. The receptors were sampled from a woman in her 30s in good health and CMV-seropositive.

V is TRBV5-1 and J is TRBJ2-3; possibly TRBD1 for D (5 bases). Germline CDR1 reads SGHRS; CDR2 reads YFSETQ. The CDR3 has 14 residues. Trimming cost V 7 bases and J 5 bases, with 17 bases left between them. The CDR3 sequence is CASQKGKGVDTQYF. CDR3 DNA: TGCGCCAGCCAGAAGGGGAAAGGGGTAGATACGCAGTATTTT.

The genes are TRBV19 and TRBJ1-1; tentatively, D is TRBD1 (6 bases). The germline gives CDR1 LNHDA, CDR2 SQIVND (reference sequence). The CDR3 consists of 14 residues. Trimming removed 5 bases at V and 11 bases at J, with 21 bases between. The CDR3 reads CASSVQGRRGMAFF. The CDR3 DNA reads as TGTGCCAGTAGTGTGCAGGGGCGCCGAGGGATGGCTTTCTTT.

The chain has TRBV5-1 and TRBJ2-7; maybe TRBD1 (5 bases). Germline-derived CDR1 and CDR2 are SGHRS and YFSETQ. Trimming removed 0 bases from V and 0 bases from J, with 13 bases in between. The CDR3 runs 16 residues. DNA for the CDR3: TGCGCCAGCAGCTTGGGGGGCTCATCAAACTCCTACGAGCAGTACTTC. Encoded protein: CASSLGGSSNSYEQYF.

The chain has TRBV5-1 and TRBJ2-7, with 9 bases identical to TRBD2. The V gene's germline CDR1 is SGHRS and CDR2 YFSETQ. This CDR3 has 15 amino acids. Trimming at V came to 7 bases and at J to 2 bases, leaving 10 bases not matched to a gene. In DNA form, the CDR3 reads TGCGCCAGCGGTTCTAGCGGGGCCCCGACCTACGAGCAGTACTTC. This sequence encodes CASGSSGAPTYEQYF.

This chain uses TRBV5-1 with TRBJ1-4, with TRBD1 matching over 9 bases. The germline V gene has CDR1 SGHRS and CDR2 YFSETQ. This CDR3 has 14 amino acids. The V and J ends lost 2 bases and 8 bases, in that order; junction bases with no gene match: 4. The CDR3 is CASSLQGAGEKLFF. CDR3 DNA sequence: TGCGCCAGCAGCTTACAGGGGGCGGGAGAAAAACTGTTTTTT.

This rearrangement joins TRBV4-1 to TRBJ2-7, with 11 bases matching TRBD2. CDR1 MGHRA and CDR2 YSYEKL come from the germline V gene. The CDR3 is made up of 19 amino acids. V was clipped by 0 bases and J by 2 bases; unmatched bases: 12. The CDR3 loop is CASSQDWVPTSGGPYEQYF. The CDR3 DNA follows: TGCGCCAGCAGCCAAGATTGGGTTCCAACTAGCGGGGGCCCCTACGAGCAGTACTTC.

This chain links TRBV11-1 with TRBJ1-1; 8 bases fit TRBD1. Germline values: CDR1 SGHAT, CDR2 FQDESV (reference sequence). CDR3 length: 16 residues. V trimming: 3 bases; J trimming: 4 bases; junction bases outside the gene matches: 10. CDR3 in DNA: TGTGCCAGCAGCTTCCAACAGGGGGGATTGGGCACTGAAGCTTTCTTT. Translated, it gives CASSFQQGGLGTEAFF. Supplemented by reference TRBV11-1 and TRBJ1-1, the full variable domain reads EAEVAQSPRYKITEKSQAVAFWCDPISGHATLYWYRQILGQGPELLVQFQDESVVDDSQLPKDRFSAERLKGVDSTLKIQPAELGDSAMYLCASSFQQGGLGTEAFFGQGTRLTVV.

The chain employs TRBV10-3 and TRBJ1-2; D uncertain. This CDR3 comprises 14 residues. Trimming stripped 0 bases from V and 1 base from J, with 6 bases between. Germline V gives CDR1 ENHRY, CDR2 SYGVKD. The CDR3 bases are TGTGCCATCAGTGAGTCGGTTAGTAACTATGGCTACACCTTC. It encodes CAISESVSNYGYTF.

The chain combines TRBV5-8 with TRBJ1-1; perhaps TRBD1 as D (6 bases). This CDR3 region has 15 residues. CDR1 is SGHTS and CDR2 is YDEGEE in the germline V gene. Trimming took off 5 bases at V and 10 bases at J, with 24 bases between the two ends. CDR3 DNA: TGTGCCAGCAGTTTGCTTGGCTCGGGGGGCGAGGTAGCTTTCTTT. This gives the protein CASSLLGSGGEVAFF.

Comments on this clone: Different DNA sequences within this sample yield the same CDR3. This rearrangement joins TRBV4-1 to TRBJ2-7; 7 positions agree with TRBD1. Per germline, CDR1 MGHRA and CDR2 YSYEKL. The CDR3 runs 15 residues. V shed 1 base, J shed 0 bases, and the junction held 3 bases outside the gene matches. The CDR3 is CASSQADRLSYEQYF. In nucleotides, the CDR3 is TGCGCCAGCAGCCAAGCGGACAGGCTCTCCTACGAGCAGTACTTC.

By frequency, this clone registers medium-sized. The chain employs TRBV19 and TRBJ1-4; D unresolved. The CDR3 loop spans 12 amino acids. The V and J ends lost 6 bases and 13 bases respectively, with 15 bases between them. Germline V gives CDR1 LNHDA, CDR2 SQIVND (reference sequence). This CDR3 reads CASRPGGPRLFF. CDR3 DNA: TGTGCCAGTAGGCCGGGAGGCCCAAGACTGTTTTTT.

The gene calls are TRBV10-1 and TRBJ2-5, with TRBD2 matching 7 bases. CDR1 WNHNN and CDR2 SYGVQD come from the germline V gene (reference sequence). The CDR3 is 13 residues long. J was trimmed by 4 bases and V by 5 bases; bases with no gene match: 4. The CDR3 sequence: CASSPPGGETQYF. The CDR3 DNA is TGCGCCAGCAGTCCTCCGGGGGGAGAGACCCAGTACTTC.

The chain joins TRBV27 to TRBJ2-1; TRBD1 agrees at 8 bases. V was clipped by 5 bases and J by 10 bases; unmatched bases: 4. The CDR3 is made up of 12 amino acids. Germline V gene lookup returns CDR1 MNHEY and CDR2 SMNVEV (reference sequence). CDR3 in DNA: TGTGCCAGCAGTGCGTCAGGGGGCGAGCAGTTCTTC. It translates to CASSASGGEQFF.

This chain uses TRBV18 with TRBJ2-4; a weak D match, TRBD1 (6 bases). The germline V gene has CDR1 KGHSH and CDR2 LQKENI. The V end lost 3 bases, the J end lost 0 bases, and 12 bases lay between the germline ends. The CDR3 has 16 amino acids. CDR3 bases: TGTGCCAGCTCACCCATCAGGGGTTTAGCCAAAAACATTCAGTACTTC. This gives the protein CASSPIRGLAKNIQYF.